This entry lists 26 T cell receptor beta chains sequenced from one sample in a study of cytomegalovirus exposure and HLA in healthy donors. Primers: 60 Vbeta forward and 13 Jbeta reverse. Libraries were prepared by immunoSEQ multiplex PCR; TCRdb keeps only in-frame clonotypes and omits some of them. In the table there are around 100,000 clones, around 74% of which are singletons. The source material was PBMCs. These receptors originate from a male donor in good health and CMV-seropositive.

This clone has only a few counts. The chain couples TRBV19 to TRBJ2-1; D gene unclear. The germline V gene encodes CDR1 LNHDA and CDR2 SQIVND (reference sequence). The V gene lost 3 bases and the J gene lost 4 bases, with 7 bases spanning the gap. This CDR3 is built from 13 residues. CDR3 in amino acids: CASSMYRYNEQFF. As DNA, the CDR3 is TGTGCCAGTAGTATGTACAGATACAATGAGCAGTTCTTC.

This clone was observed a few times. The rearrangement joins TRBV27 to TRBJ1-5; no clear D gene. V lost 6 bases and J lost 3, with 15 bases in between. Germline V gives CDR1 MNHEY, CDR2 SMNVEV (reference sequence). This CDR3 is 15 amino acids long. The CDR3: CASSRTTGFNQPQHF. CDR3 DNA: TGTGCCAGCAGCCGAACTACGGGGTTCAATCAGCCCCAGCATTTT.

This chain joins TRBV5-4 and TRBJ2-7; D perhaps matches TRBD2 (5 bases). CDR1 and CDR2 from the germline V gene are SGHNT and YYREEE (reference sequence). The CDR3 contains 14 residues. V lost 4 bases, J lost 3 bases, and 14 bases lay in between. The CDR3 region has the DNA TGTGCCAGCAGCCCTCCGGGATCCTTCTACGAGCAGTACTTC. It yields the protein CASSPPGSFYEQYF.

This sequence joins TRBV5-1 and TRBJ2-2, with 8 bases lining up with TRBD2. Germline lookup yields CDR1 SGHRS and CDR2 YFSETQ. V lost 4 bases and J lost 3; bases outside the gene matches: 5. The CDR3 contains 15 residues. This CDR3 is CASSPRAGDTGELFF. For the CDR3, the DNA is TGCGCCAGCAGCCCCAGAGCGGGAGACACCGGGGAGCTGTTTTTT.

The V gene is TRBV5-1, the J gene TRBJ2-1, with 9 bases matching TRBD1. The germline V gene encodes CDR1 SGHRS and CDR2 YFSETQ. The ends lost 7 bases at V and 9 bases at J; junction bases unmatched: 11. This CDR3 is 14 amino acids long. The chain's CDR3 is CASETGTGRTEQFF. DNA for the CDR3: TGCGCCAGCGAGACCGGGACAGGGCGGACTGAGCAGTTCTTC.

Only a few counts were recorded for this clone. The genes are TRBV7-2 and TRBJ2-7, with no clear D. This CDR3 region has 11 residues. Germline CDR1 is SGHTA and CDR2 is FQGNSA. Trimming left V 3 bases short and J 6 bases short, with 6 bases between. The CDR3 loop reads CASSLSFEQYF. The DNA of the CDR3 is TGTGCCAGCAGCTTGAGTTTCGAGCAGTACTTC.

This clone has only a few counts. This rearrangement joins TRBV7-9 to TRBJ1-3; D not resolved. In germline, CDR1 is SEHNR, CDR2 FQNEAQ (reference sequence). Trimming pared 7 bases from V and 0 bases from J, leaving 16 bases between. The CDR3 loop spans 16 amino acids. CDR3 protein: CASTKAMESSGNTIYF. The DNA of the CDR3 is TGTGCCAGCACCAAGGCCATGGAGAGCTCTGGAAACACCATATATTTT. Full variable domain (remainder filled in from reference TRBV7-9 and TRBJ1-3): DTGVSQNPRHKITKRGQNVTFRCDPISEHNRLYWYRQTLGQGPEFLTYFQNEAQLEKSRLLSDRFSAERPKGSFSTLEIQRTEQGDSAMYLCASTKAMESSGNTIYFGEGSWLTVV.

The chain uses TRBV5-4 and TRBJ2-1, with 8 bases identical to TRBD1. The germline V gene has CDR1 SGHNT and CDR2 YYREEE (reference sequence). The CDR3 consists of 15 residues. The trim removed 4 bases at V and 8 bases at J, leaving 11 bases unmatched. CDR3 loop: CASSPVDRGSDEQFF. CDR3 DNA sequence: TGTGCCAGCAGCCCGGTCGACAGGGGATCGGATGAGCAGTTCTTC. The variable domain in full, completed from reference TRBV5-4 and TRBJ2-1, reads ETGVTQSPTHLIKTRGQQVTLRCSSQSGHNTVSWYQQALGQGPQFIFQYYREEENGRGNFPPRFSGLQFPNYSSELNVNALELDDSALYLCASSPVDRGSDEQFFGPGTRLTVL.

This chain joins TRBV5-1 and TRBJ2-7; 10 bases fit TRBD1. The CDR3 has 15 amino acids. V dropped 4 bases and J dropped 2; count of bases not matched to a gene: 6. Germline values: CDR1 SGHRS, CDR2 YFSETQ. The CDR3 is CASSQYGTGAYEQYF. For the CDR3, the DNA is TGCGCCAGCAGCCAATACGGGACAGGGGCCTACGAGCAGTACTTC.

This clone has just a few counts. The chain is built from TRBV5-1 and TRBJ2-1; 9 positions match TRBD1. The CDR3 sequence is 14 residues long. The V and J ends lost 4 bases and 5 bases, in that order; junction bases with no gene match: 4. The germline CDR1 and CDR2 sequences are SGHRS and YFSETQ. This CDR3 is CASSPTGGHNEQFF. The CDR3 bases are TGCGCCAGCAGCCCGACAGGGGGACACAATGAGCAGTTCTTC.

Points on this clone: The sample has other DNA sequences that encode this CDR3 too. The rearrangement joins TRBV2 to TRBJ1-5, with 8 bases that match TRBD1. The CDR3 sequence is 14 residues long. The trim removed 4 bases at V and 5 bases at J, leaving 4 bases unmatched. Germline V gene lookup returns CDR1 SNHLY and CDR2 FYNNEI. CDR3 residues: CASSADRGDQPQHF. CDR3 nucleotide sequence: TGTGCCAGCAGTGCTGACAGGGGTGATCAGCCCCAGCATTTT.

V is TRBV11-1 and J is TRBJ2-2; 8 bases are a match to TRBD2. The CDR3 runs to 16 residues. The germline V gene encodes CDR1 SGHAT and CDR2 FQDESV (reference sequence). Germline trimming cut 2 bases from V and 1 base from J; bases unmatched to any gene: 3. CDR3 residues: CASSLNRGGNTGELFF. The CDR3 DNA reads TGTGCCAGCAGCTTAAACCGGGGGGGGAACACCGGGGAGCTGTTTTTT.

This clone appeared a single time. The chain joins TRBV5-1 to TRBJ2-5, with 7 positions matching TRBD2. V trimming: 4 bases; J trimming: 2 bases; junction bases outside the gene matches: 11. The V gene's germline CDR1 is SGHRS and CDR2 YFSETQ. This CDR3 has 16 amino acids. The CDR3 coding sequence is TGCGCCAGCAGCACGCGAGCGGGACGTACACAAGAGACCCAGTACTTC. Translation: CASSTRAGRTQETQYF.

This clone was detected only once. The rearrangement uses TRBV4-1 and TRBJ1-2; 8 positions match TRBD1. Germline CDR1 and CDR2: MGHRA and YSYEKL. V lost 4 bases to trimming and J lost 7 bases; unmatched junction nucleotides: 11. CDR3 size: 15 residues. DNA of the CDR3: TGCGCCAGCAGCCCGCGAGACGGACAGGGAAGTGGCTACACCTTC. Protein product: CASSPRDGQGSGYTF.

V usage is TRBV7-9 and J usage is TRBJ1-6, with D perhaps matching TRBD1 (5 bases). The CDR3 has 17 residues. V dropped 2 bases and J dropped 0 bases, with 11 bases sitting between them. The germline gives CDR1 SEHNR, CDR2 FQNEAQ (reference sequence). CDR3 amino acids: CASSLRGGVSYNSPLHF. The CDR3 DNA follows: TGTGCCAGCAGCTTACGGGGCGGGGTCTCCTATAATTCACCCCTCCACTTT. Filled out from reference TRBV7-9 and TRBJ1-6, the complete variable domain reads DTGVSQNPRHKITKRGQNVTFRCDPISEHNRLYWYRQTLGQGPEFLTYFQNEAQLEKSRLLSDRFSAERPKGSFSTLEIQRTEQGDSAMYLCASSLRGGVSYNSPLHFGNGTRLTVT.

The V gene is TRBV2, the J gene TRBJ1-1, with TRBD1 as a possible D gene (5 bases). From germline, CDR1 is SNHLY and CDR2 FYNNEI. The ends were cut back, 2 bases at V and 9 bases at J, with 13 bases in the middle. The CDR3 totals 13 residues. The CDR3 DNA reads TGTGCCAGCAGTGAACAATGGACACCAAAAGCTTTCTTT. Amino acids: CASSEQWTPKAFF.

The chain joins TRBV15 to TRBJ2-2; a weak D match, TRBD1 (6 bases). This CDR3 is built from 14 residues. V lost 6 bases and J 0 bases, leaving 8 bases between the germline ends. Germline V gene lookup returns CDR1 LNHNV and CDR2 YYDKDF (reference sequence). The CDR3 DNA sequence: TGTGCCACCAGACAGGGCGCGAACACCGGGGAGCTGTTTTTT. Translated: CATRQGANTGELFF.

The CDR3 is CAWTKSGTGGRGQYF. The CDR3 nucleotides read TGTGCCTGGACGAAGTCCGGGACAGGGGGACGCGGGCAGTACTTC. The gene calls are TRBV30 and TRBJ2-7, with 11 bases lining up with TRBD1. The V segment lost 4 bases and the J segment 9 bases; nucleotides outside the gene matches: 14. The germline V gene encodes CDR1 GTSNPN and CDR2 SVGIG (reference sequence). The CDR3 extends over 15 amino acids. Filled out from reference TRBV30 and TRBJ2-7, the complete variable domain reads SQTIHQWPATLVQPVGSPLSLECTVEGTSNPNLYWYRQAAGRGLQLLFYSVGIGQISSEVPQNLSASRPQDRQFILSSKKLLLSDSGFYLCAWTKSGTGGRGQYFGPGTRLTVT.

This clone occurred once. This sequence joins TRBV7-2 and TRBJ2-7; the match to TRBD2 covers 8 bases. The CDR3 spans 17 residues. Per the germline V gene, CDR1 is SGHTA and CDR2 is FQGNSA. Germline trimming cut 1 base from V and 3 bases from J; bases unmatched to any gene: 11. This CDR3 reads CASSLGAGGFQSYEQYF. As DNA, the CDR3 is TGTGCCAGCAGCTTAGGGGCGGGGGGCTTCCAGAGCTACGAGCAGTACTTC.

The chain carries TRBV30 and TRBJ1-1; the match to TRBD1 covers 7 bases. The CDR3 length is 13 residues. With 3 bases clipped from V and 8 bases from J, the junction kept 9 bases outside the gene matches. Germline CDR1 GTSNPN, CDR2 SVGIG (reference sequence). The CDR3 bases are TGTGCCTGGAGGCCAACAGGGGCGGGGGAAGCTTTCTTT. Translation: CAWRPTGAGEAFF.

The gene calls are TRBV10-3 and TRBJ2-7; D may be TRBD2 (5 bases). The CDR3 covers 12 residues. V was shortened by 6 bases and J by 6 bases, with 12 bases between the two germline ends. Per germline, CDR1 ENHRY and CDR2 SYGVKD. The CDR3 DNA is TGTGCCATCAGCGGGATAGAATCCGAGCAGTACTTC. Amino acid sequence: CAISGIESEQYF.

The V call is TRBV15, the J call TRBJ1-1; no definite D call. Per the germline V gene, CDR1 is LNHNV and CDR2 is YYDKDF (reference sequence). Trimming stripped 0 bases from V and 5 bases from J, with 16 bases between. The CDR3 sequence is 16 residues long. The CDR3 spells CATSRDRLSSRTEAFF. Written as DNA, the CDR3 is TGTGCCACCAGCAGAGATCGCCTGTCCTCGCGAACTGAAGCTTTCTTT.

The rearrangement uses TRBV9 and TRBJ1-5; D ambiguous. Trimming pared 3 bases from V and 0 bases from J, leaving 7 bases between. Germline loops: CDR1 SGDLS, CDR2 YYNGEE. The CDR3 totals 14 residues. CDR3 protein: CASSDGNSNQPQHF. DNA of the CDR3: TGTGCCAGCAGCGACGGGAATAGCAATCAGCCCCAGCATTTT.

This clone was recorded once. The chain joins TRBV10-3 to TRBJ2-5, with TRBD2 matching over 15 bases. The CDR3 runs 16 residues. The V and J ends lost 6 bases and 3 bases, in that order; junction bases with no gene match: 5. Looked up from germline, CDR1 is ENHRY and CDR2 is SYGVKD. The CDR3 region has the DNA TGTGCCATCAGCGGGACTAGCGGGGGGCCTGAAGAGACCCAGTACTTC. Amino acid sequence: CAISGTSGGPEETQYF.

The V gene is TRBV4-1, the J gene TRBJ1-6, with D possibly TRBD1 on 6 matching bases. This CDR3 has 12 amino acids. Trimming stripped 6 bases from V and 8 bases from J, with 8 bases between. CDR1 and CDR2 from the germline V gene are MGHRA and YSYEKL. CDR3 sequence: CASRGGDSPLHF. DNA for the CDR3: TGCGCCAGCAGAGGGGGAGATTCACCCCTCCACTTT.

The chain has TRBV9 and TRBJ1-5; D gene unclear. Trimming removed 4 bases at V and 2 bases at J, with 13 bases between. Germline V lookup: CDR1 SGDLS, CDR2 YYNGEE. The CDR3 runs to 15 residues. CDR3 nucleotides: TGTGCCAGCAGCCCGGGAGGGAGCGGCAATCAGCCCCAGCATTTT. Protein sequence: CASSPGGSGNQPQHF.